This record covers a single TCR beta chain. The sample belongs to a study of T-cell reconstitution after alpha-beta-depleted transplantation in children. This sample's TCRbeta library carried unique molecular identifier barcodes. TCRdb analysed the PCR reads with MiXCR anew, one entry per CDR3 protein. The sample holds 250,000 to 350,000 distinct CDR3 sequences, 23% seen once. Looked up from germline, CDR1 is KGHDR and CDR2 is SFDVKD. Trimming took 0 bases from V and 8 from J, leaving 6 bases between them. CDR3 length: 13 residues. Sequenced here: PBMCs, mostly from graft donor cells, sampled 180 days after TCRalphabeta/CD19-depleted stem cell transplant. The chain couples TRBV24-1 to TRBJ2-2; no clear D. This TCR derives from a male patient younger than 18 who had a stem cell transplant for acute lymphoblastic leukemia, so the T cells may come from the graft donor. This CDR3 reads CATSDLVGGELFF. The DNA of the CDR3 is TGTGCCACCAGTGATTTGGTCGGGGGGGAGCTGTTTTTT.